This T cell receptor (beta chain) comes out of a study of blood T cell repertoires in COVID-19. As for the study in general: Samples taken during acute and convalescent COVID-19 were collected in the United States, Italy and Spain.

The CDR3 is made up of 15 amino acids. The germline V and J ends were trimmed by 5 bases and 2 bases, with 15 bases remaining between them. Germline V gene sequence: CDR1 MNHEY, CDR2 SVGAGI. Repertoires were generated with immunoSEQ multiplex PCR, while TCRdb's copy carries only in-frame clones and drops some. The sample gives 88,000 or so clones, 70% to 90% of which show up once; less than 9% is in the top ten. This clone has just one count. This receptor was taken from a man aged 55-75 years with acute or convalescent COVID-19. The chain recombines TRBV6-5 with TRBJ1-2, with D possibly TRBD1 on 6 matching bases. Sequencing input: peripheral blood. Here the CDR3 reads CASSTIGQKNYGYTF. The CDR3, as DNA: TGTGCCAGCAGTACAATCGGACAGAAGAACTATGGCTACACCTTC.